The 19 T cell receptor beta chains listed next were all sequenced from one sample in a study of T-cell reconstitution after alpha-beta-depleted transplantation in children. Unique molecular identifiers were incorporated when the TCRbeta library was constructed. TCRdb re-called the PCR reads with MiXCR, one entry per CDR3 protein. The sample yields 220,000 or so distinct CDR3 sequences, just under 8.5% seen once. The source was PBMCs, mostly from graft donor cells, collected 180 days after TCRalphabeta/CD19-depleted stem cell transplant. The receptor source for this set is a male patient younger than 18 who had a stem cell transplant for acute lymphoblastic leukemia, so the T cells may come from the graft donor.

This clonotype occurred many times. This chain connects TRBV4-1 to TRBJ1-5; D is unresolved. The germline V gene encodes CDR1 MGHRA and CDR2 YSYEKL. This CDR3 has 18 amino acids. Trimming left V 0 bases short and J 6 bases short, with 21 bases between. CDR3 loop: CASSQDPAPRSAGQPQHF. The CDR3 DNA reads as TGCGCCAGCAGCCAAGATCCAGCCCCGAGGTCAGCGGGTCAGCCCCAGCATTTT.

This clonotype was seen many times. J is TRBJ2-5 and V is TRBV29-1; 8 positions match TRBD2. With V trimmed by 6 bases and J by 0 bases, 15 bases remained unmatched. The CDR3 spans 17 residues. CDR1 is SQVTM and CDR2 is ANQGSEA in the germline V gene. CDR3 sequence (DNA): TGCAGCGTAGCGCATCCGCGGGGGGCCTTGTACCAAGAGACCCAGTACTTC. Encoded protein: CSVAHPRGALYQETQYF.

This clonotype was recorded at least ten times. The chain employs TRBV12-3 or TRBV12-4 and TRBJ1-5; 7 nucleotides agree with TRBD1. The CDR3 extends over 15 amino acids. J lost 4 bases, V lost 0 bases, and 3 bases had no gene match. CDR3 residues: CASSLALRGNQPQHF. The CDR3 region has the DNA TGTGCCAGCAGTTTAGCGCTCAGGGGGAATCAGCCCCAGCATTTT.

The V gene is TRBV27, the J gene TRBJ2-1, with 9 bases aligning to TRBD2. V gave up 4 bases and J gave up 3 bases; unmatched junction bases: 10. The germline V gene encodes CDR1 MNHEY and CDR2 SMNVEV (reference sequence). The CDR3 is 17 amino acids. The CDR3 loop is CASSSDPSGAHYNEQFF. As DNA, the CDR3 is TGTGCCAGCAGTTCAGATCCTAGCGGGGCTCACTACAATGAGCAGTTCTTC.

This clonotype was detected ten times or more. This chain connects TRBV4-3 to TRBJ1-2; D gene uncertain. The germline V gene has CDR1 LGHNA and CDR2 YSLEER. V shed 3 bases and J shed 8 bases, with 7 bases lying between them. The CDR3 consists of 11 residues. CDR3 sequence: CASSQDGGYTF. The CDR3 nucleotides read TGCGCCAGCAGCCAGGACGGGGGCTACACCTTC.

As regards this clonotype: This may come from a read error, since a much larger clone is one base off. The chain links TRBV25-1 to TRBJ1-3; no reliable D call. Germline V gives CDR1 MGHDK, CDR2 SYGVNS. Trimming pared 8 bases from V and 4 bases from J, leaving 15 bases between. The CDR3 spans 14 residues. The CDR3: CASGPGLGGNTIYF. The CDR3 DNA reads TGTGCCAGCGGTCCCGGGTTGGGGGGAAACACCATATATTTT.

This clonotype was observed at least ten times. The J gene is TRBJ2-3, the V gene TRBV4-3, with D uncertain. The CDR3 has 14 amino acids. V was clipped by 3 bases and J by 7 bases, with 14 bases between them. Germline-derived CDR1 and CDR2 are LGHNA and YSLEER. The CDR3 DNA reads TGCGCCAGCAGCCACACGGACCGCCGGAATACGCAGTATTTT. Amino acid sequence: CASSHTDRRNTQYF.

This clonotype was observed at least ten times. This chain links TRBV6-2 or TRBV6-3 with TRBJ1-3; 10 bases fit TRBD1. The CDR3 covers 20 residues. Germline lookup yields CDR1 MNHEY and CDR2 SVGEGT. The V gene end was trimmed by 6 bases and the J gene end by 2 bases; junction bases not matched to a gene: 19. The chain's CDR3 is CASSSPPRTGGLDAGNTIYF. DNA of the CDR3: TGTGCCAGCAGCTCTCCCCCAAGGACAGGGGGACTCGACGCTGGAAACACCATATATTTT.

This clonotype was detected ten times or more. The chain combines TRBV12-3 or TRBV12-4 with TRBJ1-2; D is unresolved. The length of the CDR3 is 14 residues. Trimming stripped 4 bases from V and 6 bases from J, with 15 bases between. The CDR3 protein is CASSYRPRVDGYTF. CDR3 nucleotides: TGTGCCAGCAGTTACCGACCCCGGGTGGATGGCTACACCTTC.

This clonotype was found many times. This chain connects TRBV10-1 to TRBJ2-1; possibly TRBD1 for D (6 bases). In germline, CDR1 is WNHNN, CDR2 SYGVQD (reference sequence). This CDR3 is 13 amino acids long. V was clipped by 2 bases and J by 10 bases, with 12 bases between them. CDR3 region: CASSETGRSEQFF. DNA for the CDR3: TGCGCCAGCAGTGAGACAGGGAGATCGGAGCAGTTCTTC.

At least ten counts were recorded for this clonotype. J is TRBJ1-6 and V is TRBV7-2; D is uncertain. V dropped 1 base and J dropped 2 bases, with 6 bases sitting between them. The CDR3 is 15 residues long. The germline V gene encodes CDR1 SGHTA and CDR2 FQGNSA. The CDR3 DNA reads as TGTGCCAGCAGCTTAGTCGACACCTATAATTCACCCCTCCACTTT. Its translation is CASSLVDTYNSPLHF.

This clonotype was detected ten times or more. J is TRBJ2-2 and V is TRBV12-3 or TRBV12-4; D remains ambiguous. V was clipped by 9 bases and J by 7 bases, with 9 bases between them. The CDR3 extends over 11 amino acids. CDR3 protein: CASRAVGELFF. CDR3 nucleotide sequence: TGTGCCAGTCGGGCGGTCGGGGAGCTGTTTTTT.

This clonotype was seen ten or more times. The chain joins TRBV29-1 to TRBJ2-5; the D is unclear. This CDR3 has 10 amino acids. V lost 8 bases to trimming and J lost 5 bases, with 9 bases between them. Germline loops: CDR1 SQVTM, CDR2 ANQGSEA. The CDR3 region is CSTLGETQYF. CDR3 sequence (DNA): TGCAGCACTCTGGGGGAGACCCAGTACTTC.

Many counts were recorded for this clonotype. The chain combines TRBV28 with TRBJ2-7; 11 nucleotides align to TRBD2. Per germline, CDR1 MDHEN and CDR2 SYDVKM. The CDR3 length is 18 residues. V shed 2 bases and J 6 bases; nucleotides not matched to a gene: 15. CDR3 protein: CASSLRFLAGGTESEQYF. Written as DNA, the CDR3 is TGTGCCAGCAGTTTAAGATTTCTAGCGGGAGGAACGGAGTCCGAGCAGTACTTC.

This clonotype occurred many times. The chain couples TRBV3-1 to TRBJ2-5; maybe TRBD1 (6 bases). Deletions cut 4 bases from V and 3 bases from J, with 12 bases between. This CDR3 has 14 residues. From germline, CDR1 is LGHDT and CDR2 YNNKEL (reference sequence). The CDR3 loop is CASSPLGGKETQYF. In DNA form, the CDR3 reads TGTGCCAGCAGCCCTCTAGGGGGAAAAGAGACCCAGTACTTC.

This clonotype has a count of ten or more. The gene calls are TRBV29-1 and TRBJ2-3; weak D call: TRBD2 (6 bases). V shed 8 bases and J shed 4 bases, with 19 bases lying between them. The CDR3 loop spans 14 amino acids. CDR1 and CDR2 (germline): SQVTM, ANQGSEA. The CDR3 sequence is CSHQHGGGADTQYF. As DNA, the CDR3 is TGCAGCCACCAGCATGGGGGAGGTGCAGATACGCAGTATTTT.

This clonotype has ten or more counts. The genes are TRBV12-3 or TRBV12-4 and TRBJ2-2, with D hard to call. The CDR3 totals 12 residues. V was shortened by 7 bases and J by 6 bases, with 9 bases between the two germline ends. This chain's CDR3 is CASKEPAGELFF. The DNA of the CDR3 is TGTGCCAGCAAAGAACCGGCCGGGGAGCTGTTTTTT.

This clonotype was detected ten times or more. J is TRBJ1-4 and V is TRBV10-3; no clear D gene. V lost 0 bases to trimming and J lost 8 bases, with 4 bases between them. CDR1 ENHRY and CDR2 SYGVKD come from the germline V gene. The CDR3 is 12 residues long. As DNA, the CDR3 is TGTGCCATCAGTGAGTCTGGAGAAAAACTGTTTTTT. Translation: CAISESGEKLFF.

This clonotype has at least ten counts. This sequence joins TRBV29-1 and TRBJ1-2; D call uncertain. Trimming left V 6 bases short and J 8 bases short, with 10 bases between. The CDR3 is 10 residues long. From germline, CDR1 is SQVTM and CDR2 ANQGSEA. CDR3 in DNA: TGCAGCGTCAAACTTCCGGGCTACACCTTC. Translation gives CSVKLPGYTF.